This paragraph reports one TCR beta chain. Stable Graves' hyperthyroidism denoted no ophthalmopathy progression over 18 months. Patients between 18 and 65 years old had hyperthyroidism, newly diagnosed and lasting under 2 months. These data originate in a study of T cells in Graves' hyperthyroidism and ophthalmopathy. Amplification of TCR beta CDR3 regions used RNA as the template. Researchers ran a first-round RT-PCR on the TCR CDR3 using the HTBI primer set. TCRdb re-analysed the multiplex PCR reads in MiXCR, keeping a single row per CDR3 protein. The data hold 300,000 or so distinct CDR3 sequences, with approximately 16% observed a single time. The origin of this receptor is a man aged 25 to 40 with Graves' hyperthyroidism. Sequenced sample: blood.

The CDR3, as DNA: TGCGCCAGCAGCGTACAACCGGGACAGGGCGAAAGCACAGATACGCAGTATTTT. Translated, it gives CASSVQPGQGESTDTQYF. This chain connects TRBV5-1 to TRBJ2-3; 9 bases are a match to TRBD1. With 4 bases clipped from V and 0 bases from J, the junction kept 12 bases outside the gene matches. Looked up from germline, CDR1 is SGHRS and CDR2 is YFSETQ. The CDR3 runs 18 residues.